Reported below is one T cell receptor (beta chain). Antigen specificity is unknown. There are 17 residues in the CDR3. Trimming left V 3 bases short and J 3 bases short, with 18 bases between. This sample was taken from a study of T-cell reconstitution after alpha-beta-depleted transplantation in children. Study results and caveats: One year post-transplant, T-cell counts and diversity were largely derived from T cells produced anew. Diversity of TCRbeta at day 60 was high in some patients, arising from surviving recipient T cells and thymic progenitors.

Using unique molecular identifiers, the investigators prepared the TCRbeta library. TCRdb re-called the PCR reads through MiXCR, storing one row per CDR3 protein. The table has just under 350,000 distinct CDR3 sequences, 15% to 20% seen once. The sequence came from a male patient under 10 years old who had a stem cell transplant for acute lymphoblastic leukemia, so the T cells may come from the graft donor. The sequences come from PBMCs, mostly from graft donor cells, collected 360 days after TCRalphabeta/CD19-depleted stem cell transplant. The gene calls are TRBV12-3 or TRBV12-4 and TRBJ2-1; D remains unclear. CDR3 in DNA: TGTGCCAGCAGTTTTAAGTATCGGCTAGGGAACTACAATGAGCAGTTCTTC. Translation gives CASSFKYRLGNYNEQFF.